The source of this TCR beta chain is a study of cytomegalovirus exposure and HLA in healthy donors. Germline CDR1 KGHSH, CDR2 LQKENI. The CDR3 totals 14 residues. Trimming shortened V by 2 bases and J by 6 bases, and 11 bases separated the two germline ends. Notes on this clone: What it binds is unknown.

Findings and limits, study-wide: In vitro experiments confirmed that a few CMV-associated chains were specific for CMV antigens. When presence/absence was analysed, sequencing depth was taken to be roughly uniform across donors. Using a false discovery rate of 0.05, a later analysis showed that 15,000 to 20,000 TCR beta sequences were associated with HLA alleles.

A multiplex PCR was run with 60 Vbeta primers and 13 Jbeta primers. Sequencing used immunoSEQ multiplex PCR; TCRdb keeps in-frame clones, though not all of them. The sample has approximately 150,000 clones; around four fifths are singletons. This rearrangement joins TRBV18 to TRBJ1-5; D gene ambiguous. The receptor was derived from a male donor in good health and CMV-seropositive. Sequencing was carried out using PBMCs. The CDR3 DNA follows: TGTGCCAGCTCACCAGGCGCCGCGGGTCAGCCCCAGCATTTT. Amino acids: CASSPGAAGQPQHF.